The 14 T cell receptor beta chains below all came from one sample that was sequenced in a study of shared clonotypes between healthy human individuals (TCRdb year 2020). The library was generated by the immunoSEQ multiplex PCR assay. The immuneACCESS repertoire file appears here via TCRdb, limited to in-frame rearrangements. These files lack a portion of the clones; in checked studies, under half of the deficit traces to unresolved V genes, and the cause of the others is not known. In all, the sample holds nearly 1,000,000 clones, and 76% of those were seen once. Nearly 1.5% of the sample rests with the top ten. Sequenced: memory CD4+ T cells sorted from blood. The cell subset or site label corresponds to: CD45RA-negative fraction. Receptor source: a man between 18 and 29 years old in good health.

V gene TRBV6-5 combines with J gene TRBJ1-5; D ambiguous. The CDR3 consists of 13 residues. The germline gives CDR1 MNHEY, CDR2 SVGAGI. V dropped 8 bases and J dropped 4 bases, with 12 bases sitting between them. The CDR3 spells CASSGSTNQPQHF. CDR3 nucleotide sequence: TGTGCCAGCTCGGGGAGTACTAATCAGCCCCAGCATTTT.

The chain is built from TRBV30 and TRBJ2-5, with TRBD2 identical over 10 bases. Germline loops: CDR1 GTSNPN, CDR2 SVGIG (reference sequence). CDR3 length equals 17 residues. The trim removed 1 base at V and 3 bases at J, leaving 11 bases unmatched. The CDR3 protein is CAWSAGRTSGFEETQYF. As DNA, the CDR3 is TGTGCCTGGAGTGCCGGCCGGACTAGCGGCTTTGAAGAGACCCAGTACTTC.

The CDR3 region is CASRKAGGYGGSLFF. CDR3 sequence (DNA): TGTGCCAGCAGGAAGGCAGGGGGCTACGGTGGGAGTCTGTTTTTT. The chain has TRBV27 and TRBJ2-2, with 8 bases fitting TRBD1. Unmatched junction bases numbered 17, after V lost 6 bases and J lost 14 bases. This CDR3 contains 15 residues. The germline CDR1 and CDR2 sequences are MNHEY and SMNVEV (reference sequence).

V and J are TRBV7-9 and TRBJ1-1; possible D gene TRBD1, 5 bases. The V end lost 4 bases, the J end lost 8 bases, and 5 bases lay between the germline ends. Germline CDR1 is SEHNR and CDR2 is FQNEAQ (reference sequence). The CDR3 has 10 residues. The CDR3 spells CASSYREAFF. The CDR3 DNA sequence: TGTGCCAGCAGCTACAGGGAAGCTTTCTTT.

CDR3 residues: CASSTRGQGAAEAFF. CDR3 coding DNA: TGTGCCAGTAGTACGCGGGGACAGGGGGCCGCTGAAGCTTTCTTT. The rearrangement uses TRBV19 and TRBJ1-1, with 12 bases identical to TRBD1. Germline-derived CDR1 and CDR2 are LNHDA and SQIVND (reference sequence). This CDR3 spans 15 amino acids. The ends lost 4 bases at V and 6 bases at J; junction bases unmatched: 6.

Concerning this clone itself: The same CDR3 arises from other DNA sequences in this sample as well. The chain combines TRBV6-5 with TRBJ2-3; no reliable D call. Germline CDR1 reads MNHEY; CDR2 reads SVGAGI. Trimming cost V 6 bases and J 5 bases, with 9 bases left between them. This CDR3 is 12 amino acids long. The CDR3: CASSLTGDTQYF. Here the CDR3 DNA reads TGTGCCAGCAGCCTCACGGGAGATACGCAGTATTTT.

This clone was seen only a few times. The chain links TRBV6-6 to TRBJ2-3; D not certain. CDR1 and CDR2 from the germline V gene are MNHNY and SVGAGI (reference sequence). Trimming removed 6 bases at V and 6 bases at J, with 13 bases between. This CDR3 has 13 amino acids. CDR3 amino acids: CASSRLGADTQYF. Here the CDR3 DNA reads TGTGCCAGCAGCCGACTCGGCGCCGATACGCAGTATTTT.

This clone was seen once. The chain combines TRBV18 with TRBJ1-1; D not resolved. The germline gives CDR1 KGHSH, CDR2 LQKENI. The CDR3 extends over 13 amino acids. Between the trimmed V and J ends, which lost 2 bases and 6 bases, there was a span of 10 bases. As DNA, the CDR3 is TGTGCCAGCTCACCATCCCTAGGGTCTGAAGCTTTCTTT. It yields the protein CASSPSLGSEAFF.

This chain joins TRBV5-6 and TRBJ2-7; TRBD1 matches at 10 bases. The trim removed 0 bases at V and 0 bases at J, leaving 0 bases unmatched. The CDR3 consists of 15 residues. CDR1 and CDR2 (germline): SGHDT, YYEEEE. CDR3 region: CASSLGDRGSYEQYF. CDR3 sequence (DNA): TGTGCCAGCAGCTTGGGGGACAGGGGCTCCTACGAGCAGTACTTC.

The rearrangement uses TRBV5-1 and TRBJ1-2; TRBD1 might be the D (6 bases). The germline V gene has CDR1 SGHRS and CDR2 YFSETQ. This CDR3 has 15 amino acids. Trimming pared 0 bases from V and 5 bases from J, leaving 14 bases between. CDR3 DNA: TGCGCCAGCAGCTTGGATGGGGGCCTGCGGTATGGCTACACCTTC. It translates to CASSLDGGLRYGYTF. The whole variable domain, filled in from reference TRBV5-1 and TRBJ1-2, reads KAGVTQTPRYLIKTRGQQVTLSCSPISGHRSVSWYQQTPGQGLQFLFEYFSETQRNKGNFPGRFSGRQFSNSRSEMNVSTLELGDSALYLCASSLDGGLRYGYTFGSGTRLTVV.

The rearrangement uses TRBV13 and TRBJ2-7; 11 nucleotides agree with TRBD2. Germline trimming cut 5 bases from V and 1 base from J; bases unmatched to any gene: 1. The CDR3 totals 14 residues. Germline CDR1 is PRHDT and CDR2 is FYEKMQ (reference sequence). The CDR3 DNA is TGTGCCAGCAGCCTAGCGGGAGGATCCTACGAGCAGTACTTC. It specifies CASSLAGGSYEQYF.

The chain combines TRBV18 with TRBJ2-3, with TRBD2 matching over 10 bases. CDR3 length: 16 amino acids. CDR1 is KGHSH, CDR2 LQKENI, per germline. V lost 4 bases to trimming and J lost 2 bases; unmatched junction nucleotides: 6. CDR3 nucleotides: TGTGCCAGCTCACTTCTCAGCGGGAGGGCCACAGATACGCAGTATTTT. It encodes CASSLLSGRATDTQYF.

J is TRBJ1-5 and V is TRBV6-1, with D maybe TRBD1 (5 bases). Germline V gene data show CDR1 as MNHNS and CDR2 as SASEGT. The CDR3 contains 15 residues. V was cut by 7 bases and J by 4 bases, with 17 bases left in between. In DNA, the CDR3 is TGTGCCAGCAACCGGGGGGTCTCAGGGAATCAGCCCCAGCATTTT. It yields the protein CASNRGVSGNQPQHF.

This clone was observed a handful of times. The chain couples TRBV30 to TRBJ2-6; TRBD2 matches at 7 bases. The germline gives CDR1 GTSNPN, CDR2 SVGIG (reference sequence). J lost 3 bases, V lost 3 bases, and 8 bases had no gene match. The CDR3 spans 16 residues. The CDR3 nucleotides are TGTGCCTGGAGGTCGCGCGGGAGCAGTGGGGCCAACGTCCTGACTTTC. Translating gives CAWRSRGSSGANVLTF. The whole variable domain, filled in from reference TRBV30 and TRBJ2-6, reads SQTIHQWPATLVQPVGSPLSLECTVEGTSNPNLYWYRQAAGRGLQLLFYSVGIGQISSEVPQNLSASRPQDRQFILSSKKLLLSDSGFYLCAWRSRGSSGANVLTFGAGSRLTVL.